This T cell receptor (beta chain) originates from a study of T-cell reconstitution after alpha-beta-depleted transplantation in children. V was shortened by 4 bases and J by 3 bases, with 11 bases between the two germline ends. Germline V gene sequence: CDR1 MNHEY, CDR2 SMNVEV (reference sequence). This CDR3 has 14 residues. Only a few counts were recorded for this clonotype. The library targeted TCRbeta and was prepared with unique molecular identifiers. TCRdb passed the PCR reads through MiXCR, listing each CDR3 protein once. Of 250,000 to 300,000 distinct CDR3 sequences detected, around 9.6% appear once; the ten largest clones hold around 10%.

The receptor was derived from a human donor who donated a stem cell graft to a child with SCID. The sequenced sample was PBMCs from the stem cell graft donor, obtained from the stem cell graft. The chain carries TRBV27 and TRBJ2-3; D gene ambiguous. The CDR3 region has the DNA TGTGCCAGCAGTTCCCTCCGCACGACAGATACGCAGTATTTT. Amino acid sequence: CASSSLRTTDTQYF.